This T cell receptor (beta chain) was found in a study of blood T cell repertoires in COVID-19. About the research overall: The United States, Italy and Spain were the sources of the acute and convalescent COVID-19 samples. The analysed material was cDNA or gDNA that came from T cells, B-cell-depleted T cells, or PBMCs.

The CDR3 runs 15 residues. Trimming cost V 6 bases and J 6 bases; bases outside gene matches: 9. CDR1 and CDR2 (germline): MDHEN, SYDVKM. Enrolled during active infection, Seattle patients were then followed longitudinally. In the study's own analysis: The authors estimated nucleated cell counts from reference gene primer amplification. Method: immunoSEQ multiplex PCR; TCRdb's copy keeps in-frame clones and lacks some. The DNA gave D and trimming, while V, J and clone size come from that table. The sample has 300,000 to 350,000 clones, roughly 89% seen once. The sample comprised peripheral blood. The sequence came from an older woman with COVID-19, enrolled during active disease. The chain uses TRBV28 and TRBJ2-2; 8 bases agree with TRBD1. The DNA of the CDR3 is TGTGCCAGCAGACTGGACAGGGCGGCACCCGGGGAGCTGTTTTTT. Translation gives CASRLDRAAPGELFF.